One and the same sample provided the 19 T cell receptor beta chains below, sequenced in a study of shared clonotypes between healthy human individuals. CD8 cells regarded as naive lacked CD45RO, were positively chosen for CCR7, and omitted terminally differentiated effector memory CD45RA+ cells. Produced via immunoSEQ multiplex PCR; TCRdb's table is partial and in-frame only. Of roughly 2,000,000 clones listed, over 85% are singletons. The sample taken for sequencing was naive CD8+ T cells from PBMCs. The receptor set was obtained from a man younger than 35 in good health. Some clones in this sample may be carry-over from other donors' samples.

The chain has TRBV7-9 and TRBJ1-3; D uncertain. The ends were cut back, 2 bases at V and 0 bases at J, with 8 bases in the middle. Germline CDR1 SEHNR, CDR2 FQNEAQ (reference sequence). The CDR3 length is 15 residues. Written as DNA, the CDR3 is TGTGCCAGCAGCTTATCCGGGGACTCTGGAAACACCATATATTTT. Its translation: CASSLSGDSGNTIYF.

The chain combines TRBV27 with TRBJ2-1; a weak D match, TRBD2 (6 bases). The CDR3 is made up of 18 amino acids. V lost 3 bases and J lost 6, with 24 bases in between. Germline V gene data show CDR1 as MNHEY and CDR2 as SMNVEV (reference sequence). CDR3 region: CASSFVGLAPRGGNEQFF. The DNA of the CDR3 is TGTGCCAGCAGTTTCGTGGGACTGGCGCCGCGGGGCGGCAATGAGCAGTTCTTC.

The chain uses TRBV7-9 and TRBJ2-7; TRBD2 aligns across 8 bases. This CDR3 has 16 residues. Losses at the gene ends were 4 bases for V and 3 bases for J; bases not matched to a gene: 11. Per germline, CDR1 SEHNR and CDR2 FQNEAQ (reference sequence). CDR3 coding DNA: TGTGCCAGCAGCTCATTACCCGGGACTAGTGGCTACGAGCAGTACTTC. Translated, it gives CASSSLPGTSGYEQYF.

As concerns this clone: This sample also contains other DNA sequences that code for the same CDR3. The chain links TRBV29-1 to TRBJ2-7; D is undetermined. V dropped 3 bases and J dropped 1 base, with 10 bases sitting between them. Germline V CDR1 and CDR2: SQVTM, ANQGSEA. This CDR3 spans 13 amino acids. The CDR3 reads CSVDGPSSYEQYF. CDR3 nucleotide sequence: TGCAGCGTTGACGGCCCCTCATCCTACGAGCAGTACTTC.

The chain joins TRBV7-9 to TRBJ2-3, with a tentative D call TRBD1 (5 bases). Trimming stripped 5 bases from V and 10 bases from J, with 22 bases between. Germline V gene sequence: CDR1 SEHNR, CDR2 FQNEAQ (reference sequence). This CDR3 comprises 15 residues. The chain's CDR3 is CASSPAQGNLKAQYF. In nucleotides, the CDR3 is TGTGCCAGCAGCCCCGCGCAGGGCAACTTGAAGGCGCAGTATTTT.

V gene TRBV6-6 combines with J gene TRBJ2-7; 8 bases are a match to TRBD1. V was pared by 5 bases and J by 4 bases, with 13 bases of the junction left unmatched. The germline V gene encodes CDR1 MNHNY and CDR2 SVGAGI (reference sequence). The CDR3 consists of 16 residues. CDR3 residues: CASSKQGEVLVYEQYF. The DNA of the CDR3 is TGTGCCAGCAGTAAACAGGGGGAGGTATTGGTTTACGAGCAGTACTTC.

The rearrangement joins TRBV7-8 to TRBJ2-7; D is tentatively TRBD1 or TRBD2 (5 bases each). V lost 2 bases to trimming and J lost 2 bases, with 13 bases between them. The CDR3 spans 15 residues. Germline V gives CDR1 SGHVS, CDR2 FQNEAQ. The CDR3 DNA sequence: TGTGCCAGCAGCTTAAGTGGGACGCCTGCCTACGAGCAGTACTTC. Translating it yields CASSLSGTPAYEQYF.

V and J are TRBV7-8 and TRBJ2-7, with TRBD2 as a possible D gene (5 bases). V was cut by 2 bases and J by 3 bases, with 14 bases left in between. This CDR3 spans 15 amino acids. CDR1 is SGHVS and CDR2 is FQNEAQ in the germline V gene. The CDR3 sequence is CASSLSLRGLYEQYF. The CDR3 DNA follows: TGTGCCAGCAGCTTAAGCCTGAGAGGGCTCTACGAGCAGTACTTC. The whole variable domain, filled in from reference TRBV7-8 and TRBJ2-7, reads GAGVSQSPRYKVAKRGQDVALRCDPISGHVSLFWYQQALGQGPEFLTYFQNEAQLDKSGLPSDRFFAERPEGSVSTLKIQRTQQEDSAVYLCASSLSLRGLYEQYFGPGTRLTVT.

The V gene is TRBV7-9, the J gene TRBJ2-7, with TRBD2 matching 9 bases. With V trimmed by 5 bases and J by 3 bases, 8 bases remained unmatched. The CDR3 loop spans 15 amino acids. Germline values: CDR1 SEHNR, CDR2 FQNEAQ (reference sequence). The CDR3 sequence: CASSQQREADYEQYF. CDR3 sequence (DNA): TGTGCCAGCAGCCAACAGCGGGAGGCCGACTACGAGCAGTACTTC. The variable domain in full, with the rest retrieved from reference TRBV7-9 and TRBJ2-7, is DTGVSQNPRHKITKRGQNVTFRCDPISEHNRLYWYRQTLGQGPEFLTYFQNEAQLEKSRLLSDRFSAERPKGSFSTLEIQRTEQGDSAMYLCASSQQREADYEQYFGPGTRLTVT.

Details on this clone: A read error may account for a junction end that differs from germline. The chain joins TRBV15 to TRBJ2-7; 8 bases are a match to TRBD2. Germline CDR1 reads LNHNV; CDR2 reads YYDKDF (reference sequence). The length of the CDR3 is 15 residues. CDR3 coding DNA: TGTGCCACCAGCAGAGTTGCGGGAGGTTCCTCCGAGCAGTACTTC. Translated: CATSRVAGGSSEQYF.

Here the CDR3 reads CASRDRSDEKLFF. In nucleotides, the CDR3 is TGTGCCAGCAGAGACAGGAGCGATGAAAAACTGTTTTTT. The V and J genes are TRBV10-3 and TRBJ1-4; D may be TRBD1 (6 bases). The V gene lost 10 bases and the J gene lost 6 bases, with 15 bases spanning the gap. The CDR3 loop spans 13 amino acids. CDR1 and CDR2 (germline): ENHRY, SYGVKD.

This clone has only a few counts. The chain links TRBV5-6 to TRBJ1-1, with D unresolved. CDR3 length: 14 amino acids. Trimming left V 3 bases short and J 1 base short, with 10 bases between. Germline V gives CDR1 SGHDT, CDR2 YYEEEE. The CDR3 here is CASSSADANTEAFF. CDR3 nucleotide sequence: TGTGCCAGCAGCTCGGCCGATGCGAACACTGAAGCTTTCTTT.

This sequence joins TRBV7-9 and TRBJ2-5, with 8 bases aligning to TRBD2. V dropped 4 bases and J dropped 5; count of bases not matched to a gene: 3. Germline V gene sequence: CDR1 SEHNR, CDR2 FQNEAQ (reference sequence). The CDR3 covers 13 residues. The DNA of the CDR3 is TGTGCCAGCAGCTCACTAGCGGTGGAGACCCAGTACTTC. It translates to CASSSLAVETQYF.

The gene calls are TRBV27 and TRBJ2-7, with a tentative D call TRBD2 (5 bases). Trimming left V 4 bases short and J 3 bases short, with 10 bases between. Germline loops: CDR1 MNHEY, CDR2 SMNVEV (reference sequence). CDR3 length: 13 residues. CDR3 bases: TGTGCCAGCAGTTGGGGAGTCGACTACGAGCAGTACTTC. Protein sequence: CASSWGVDYEQYF.

V gene TRBV14 combines with J gene TRBJ2-7; D gene unclear. Deletions cut 4 bases from V and 7 bases from J, with 14 bases between. This CDR3 spans 13 amino acids. Looked up from germline, CDR1 is SGHDN and CDR2 is FVKESK. The CDR3 is CASSPVLLGEQYF. DNA of the CDR3: TGTGCCAGCAGCCCCGTGTTACTCGGGGAGCAGTACTTC.

To note about this clone: Within the sample, other DNA sequences also encode this same CDR3. The V and J genes are TRBV27 and TRBJ2-5, with 11 bases matching TRBD1. After removal of 2 bases from V and 5 bases from J, the junction contained 4 bases not matched to a gene. The CDR3 is 15 amino acids. CDR1 and CDR2 from the germline V gene are MNHEY and SMNVEV (reference sequence). For the CDR3, the DNA is TGTGCCAGCAGTTTAGGACAGGGGGCGGGGGAGACCCAGTACTTC. Translated: CASSLGQGAGETQYF.

This chain joins TRBV5-1 and TRBJ1-1; a possible D gene is TRBD1 (5 bases). The CDR3 consists of 16 residues. Germline values: CDR1 SGHRS, CDR2 YFSETQ. The ends were cut back, 0 bases at V and 5 bases at J, with 17 bases in the middle. The CDR3, as DNA: TGCGCCAGCAGCTTGGCCTGGGGACCCCCGGGGACTGAAGCTTTCTTT. Translating it yields CASSLAWGPPGTEAFF.

This clone has just one count. The rearrangement links TRBV10-1 to TRBJ1-1; D not certain. The ends were cut back, 0 bases at V and 1 base at J, with 12 bases in the middle. This CDR3 contains 16 residues. The V gene's germline CDR1 is WNHNN and CDR2 SYGVQD (reference sequence). The CDR3 sequence: CASSESDLQSNTEAFF. The CDR3 coding sequence is TGCGCCAGCAGTGAGTCAGATTTACAGTCGAACACTGAAGCTTTCTTT.

The rearrangement joins TRBV9 to TRBJ2-7; D not resolved. Germline-derived CDR1 and CDR2 are SGDLS and YYNGEE. This CDR3 is built from 12 residues. The V end was cut by 0 bases, the J end by 5 bases, with 6 bases between. The CDR3 protein is CASSVDANEQYF. The DNA of the CDR3 is TGTGCCAGCAGCGTAGACGCCAACGAGCAGTACTTC.